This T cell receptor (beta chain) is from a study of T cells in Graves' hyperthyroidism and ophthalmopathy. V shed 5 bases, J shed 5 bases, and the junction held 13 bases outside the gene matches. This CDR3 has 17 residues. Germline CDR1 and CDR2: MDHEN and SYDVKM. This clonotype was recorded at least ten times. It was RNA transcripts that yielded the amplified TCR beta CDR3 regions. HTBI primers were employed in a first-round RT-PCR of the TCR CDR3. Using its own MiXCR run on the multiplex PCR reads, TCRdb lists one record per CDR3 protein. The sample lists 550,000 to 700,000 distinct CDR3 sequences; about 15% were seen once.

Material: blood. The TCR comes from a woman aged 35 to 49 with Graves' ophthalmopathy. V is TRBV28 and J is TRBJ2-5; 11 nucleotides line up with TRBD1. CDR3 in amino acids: CASSPRTGGVKRETQYF. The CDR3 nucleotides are TGTGCCAGCAGTCCAAGGACAGGGGGCGTCAAGCGGGAGACCCAGTACTTC.